This TCR beta chain was identified during a study of human T cells and chemical hapten exposure. Study observations and caveats: DPC sensitization left the count of TCRs above 1 in 1000 unchanged.

This clonotype was detected ten times or more. Its cognate antigen is unknown. Germline CDR1 KGHDR, CDR2 SFDVKD. The germline V and J ends were trimmed by 3 bases and 3 bases, with 10 bases remaining between them. This CDR3 spans 14 amino acids. For the library, individual cDNA molecules each received unique molecular identifiers. In the study's own analysis: Individual samples carried between roughly 23,224 and 700,000 TCRs, with 95,638 as the median. Via MiXCR, TCRdb re-called the 5' RACE reads, giving one row per CDR3 protein. The V and J calls here are based on TCRdb, not the publication. This table has around 140,000 distinct CDR3 sequences, roughly 4.1% appearing once. Someone pulled total RNA out of unfractionated whole blood.

The sequence was collected from a female donor in good health. The gene calls are TRBV24-1 and TRBJ1-1; no clear D gene. The CDR3 is CATSDASLDTEAFF. CDR3 nucleotides: TGTGCCACCAGTGATGCTAGTCTCGACACTGAAGCTTTCTTT.